This is a list of T cell receptor beta chains from one sample in a study of liver allograft versus peripheral blood T cells. Each CDR3 protein gets one entry after TCRdb re-called the reads with MiXCR. The sample contains about 14,000 distinct CDR3 sequences, approximately 17% of which appear only once. The receptors were sampled from a human patient who had a liver transplant. Some T cells may trace back to the graft donor. CDR3s include the opening cysteine and the closing phenylalanine or tryptophan. D genes are given only for firm matches. A clone size is listed for some rows: how often the clone was seen (once, few, many), or a class if it is expanded.

TRBV12-3/TRBV12-4,NA,TRBJ1-1,NA,TGTGCCAGCAGTTTCTCGGCATCGAACACTGAAGCTTTCTTT,CASSFSASNTEAFF
TRBV28,few,TRBJ1-2,NA,TGTGCCGCCCTCCCGGGGAACGGGGGTCCCTACTATGGCTACACCTTC,CAALPGNGGPYYGYTF
TRBV20-1,few,TRBJ2-7,NA,TGCAGTGCTCCTCGAGGGGATGGGGGCTACGAGCAGTACTTC,CSAPRGDGGYEQYF
TRBV20-1,NA,TRBJ2-1,NA,TGCAGTGCTACAGCGGAGAGCTCCTACAATGAGCAGTTCTTC,CSATAESSYNEQFF
TRBV10-3,medium-sized,TRBJ2-7,TRBD1,TGTGCCATCACAAATGGACAGGGGGTGCAGTACTTC,CAITNGQGVQYF
TRBV7-2,NA,TRBJ2-6,NA,TGTGCCAGCAGCTCCCCGAGGACAGCCCTGACTTTC,CASSSPRTALTF
TRBV27,medium-sized,TRBJ1-6,TRBD1,TGTGCCAGCAGGTCTCGGACAGGAGGGCTTTCACCCCTCCACTTT,CASRSRTGGLSPLHF
TRBV28,NA,TRBJ2-1,NA,TGTGCCAGCAGTGCGCCCGGGACGGGGATGAATGAGCAGTTCTTC,CASSAPGTGMNEQFF
TRBV11-3,few,TRBJ2-5,NA,TGTGCCAGCAGCCCCCCGGCCGTTGCAGCTGATACAATTCAAGAGACCCAGTACTTC,CASSPPAVAADTIQETQYF
TRBV7-2,NA,TRBJ1-5,NA,TGTACCAGCAGCTTAAGTGTAGGACAGAATAATCAGCCCCAGCATTTT,CTSSLSVGQNNQPQHF
TRBV6-5,NA,TRBJ1-5,NA,TGTGCCAGCAGTTCCTGGGACGACAATCAGCGCCAGCATTTT,CASSSWDDNQRQHF
TRBV6-5,medium-sized,TRBJ1-3,NA,TGTGCCAGCAGTTACTCGAGGACACCCTTATATTTT,CASSYSRTPLYF
TRBV20-1,NA,TRBJ2-7,NA,TGCAGTTTCGAGGCCCAAGGCGCCTACGAGCAGTACTTC,CSFEAQGAYEQYF
TRBV7-9,NA,TRBJ2-3,NA,TGTGCCAGCAGCTCTGACTTTAGCGGCAGCACAGATACGCAGTATTTT,CASSSDFSGSTDTQYF
TRBV7-2,NA,TRBJ2-7,TRBD2,TGTGCCAGCAGCTTCTATAGCGGGAGTAACGAGCAGTACTTC,CASSFYSGSNEQYF
TRBV15,medium-sized,TRBJ1-4,NA,TGTGCCACCAGCAGAGGGAAAGGGGATCGGGAAAAACTGTTTTTT,CATSRGKGDREKLFF
TRBV28,many,TRBJ2-7,NA,TGTGCCAGCAGACCCCGGCGGGGGCGGATCGAGCAGTACTTC,CASRPRRGRIEQYF
TRBV12-3/TRBV12-4,NA,TRBJ2-5,TRBD2,TGTGCCAGCAGTCCGGGGGGGGGGCAGGGGAGGAGAGAGACCCAGTACTTC,CASSPGGGQGRRETQYF
TRBV6-6,NA,TRBJ2-5,TRBD1,TGTGCCAGCAGATTGAGAACAGGGGGCATGGAGACCCAGTACTTC,CASRLRTGGMETQYF
TRBV28,many,TRBJ2-1,NA,TGTGCCAGCAGTTTAAAGTGGACAGCCAATGAGCAGTTCTTC,CASSLKWTANEQFF
TRBV29-1,medium-sized,TRBJ2-7,TRBD2,TGCAGCGTTGGGAAACTAGCGGACATGGGCGAGCAGTACTTC,CSVGKLADMGEQYF
TRBV7-2,few,TRBJ1-1,NA,TGTGCCAGCAGCTTAGGTACGGGGTTCCCGGGGGACACTGAAGCTTTCTTT,CASSLGTGFPGDTEAFF
TRBV6-6,many,TRBJ2-3,NA,TGTGCCAGCAGTTACGGGAGACCCCACACAGATACGCAGTATTTT,CASSYGRPHTDTQYF
TRBV18,many,TRBJ2-3,NA,TGTGCCAGCTCACCACCTTCCCAGAGCACAGATACGCAGTATTTT,CASSPPSQSTDTQYF
TRBV27,medium-sized,TRBJ1-5,NA,TGTGCCAGCAGCAAGGACAGTGGCAATCAGCCCCAGCATTTT,CASSKDSGNQPQHF
TRBV28,few,TRBJ2-1,NA,TGTGCCAGCAGTTCTGGGCCTTTGGAGCAGTTCTTC,CASSSGPLEQFF
TRBV6-1,medium-sized,TRBJ1-1,NA,TGTGCCAGCAGTTACCGGGGGAGGAACACTGAAGCTTTCTTT,CASSYRGRNTEAFF
TRBV28,few,TRBJ1-2,TRBD1,TGTGCCAGCAGTCCCTCATCGGACAGGGTCTCTGGCTACACCTTC,CASSPSSDRVSGYTF
TRBV5-4,NA,TRBJ1-2,NA,TGTGCCAGCAGCCCTACTCAAGGGGCCTATGGCTACACCTTC,CASSPTQGAYGYTF
TRBV5-4,few,TRBJ2-2,TRBD1,TGTGCCAGCAGCCTAACAGGGGGTAGGACCGGGGAGCTGTTTTTT,CASSLTGGRTGELFF
TRBV24-1,few,TRBJ2-5,NA,TGTGCCACCAGTGTCGGGGGTCAAGAGACCCAGTACTTC,CATSVGGQETQYF